This T cell receptor beta chain derives from a study of blood T cell repertoires in COVID-19. V was trimmed by 6 bases and J by 3 bases, leaving 14 bases between them. Germline values: CDR1 MDHEN, CDR2 SYDVKM. The CDR3 loop spans 14 amino acids. Sequenced by immunoSEQ multiplex PCR; TCRdb stores in-frame clones only, minus some. The data show tens of thousands of clones, 75% to 95% seen once. Sequencing input: peripheral blood. This sequence originates from a human donor in a cohort sampled during active COVID-19. The chain couples TRBV28 to TRBJ1-1, with D hard to call. The CDR3 reads CASRPAWKDTEAFF. In nucleotides, the CDR3 is TGTGCCAGCAGACCAGCGTGGAAGGACACTGAAGCTTTCTTT.